One TCR beta chain is described in this entry. Its matching antigen is unknown. This specimen comes from a study of T cell responses to AZD1222 COVID-19 vaccine. Study-wide results and caveats: Spike-wide vaccine-associated CD4 TCRs dominated at 160-218 and 743-854. Females outnumbered males among donors, who were mostly white British; clonal diversity was possibly underestimated.

Analysis merged second doses at about 4 or about 12 weeks. The V end lost 0 bases, the J end lost 4 bases, and 11 bases lay between the germline ends. The CDR3 loop spans 16 amino acids. Germline CDR1 reads SGDLS; CDR2 reads YYNGEE. Produced via immunoSEQ multiplex PCR; TCRdb's table is partial and in-frame only. The sample holds under 20,000 clones, 80% to 85% seen once. This chain links TRBV9 with TRBJ1-6; possibly TRBD1 for D (5 bases). The receptor was derived from an adult who received the AZD1222 COVID-19 vaccine. The specimen comprised peripheral blood, sampled 28 days after the second AZD1222 dose. The CDR3 nucleotides read TGTGCCAGCAGCGTAGAACCAGGGCTGTATAATTCACCCCTCCACTTT. Translating gives CASSVEPGLYNSPLHF. The full variable domain, with the rest looked up from reference TRBV9 and TRBJ1-6, is DSGVTQTPKHLITATGQRVTLRCSPRSGDLSVYWYQQSLDQGLQFLIQYYNGEERAKGNILERFSAQQFPDLHSELNLSSLELGDSALYFCASSVEPGLYNSPLHFGNGTRLTVT.